A single sample gave rise to the 20 T cell receptor beta chains below, sequenced in a study of T cell repertoires in cytomegalovirus infection. Via MiXCR, TCRdb re-called the reads, giving one row per CDR3 protein. The table includes about 500,000 distinct CDR3 sequences, roughly a third detected once. Which antigens these TCRs recognize remains unknown. Sequenced here: cultured PBMCs, sampled from culture after CMV antigen stimulation. Receptor source: a human donor in good health (CMV status not recorded). Some clones in this sample may be carry-over from other donors' samples.

The chain uses TRBV7-7 and TRBJ2-1; D possibly uses TRBD1 or TRBD2 (5 bases each). Deletions cut 0 bases from V and 3 bases from J, with 9 bases between. The CDR3 contains 15 residues. Germline V gives CDR1 SSHAT, CDR2 FNYEAQ (reference sequence). Written as DNA, the CDR3 is TGTGCCAGCAGCTTAGCCAGGGCGGGCTACAATGAGCAGTTCTTC. Amino acids: CASSLARAGYNEQFF.

The rearrangement joins TRBV7-2 to TRBJ1-2; D ambiguous. V was trimmed by 0 bases and J by 4 bases, leaving 9 bases between them. Per germline, CDR1 SGHTA and CDR2 FQGNSA. The CDR3 has 14 residues. In nucleotides, the CDR3 is TGTGCCAGCAGCTTAGCGGCACCCCTCTATGGCTACACCTTC. It yields the protein CASSLAAPLYGYTF.

This clonotype has a single count. The V call is TRBV6-1, the J call TRBJ2-5; 10 nucleotides align to TRBD2. The CDR3 extends over 20 amino acids. From germline, CDR1 is MNHNS and CDR2 SASEGT. J lost 4 bases, V lost 5 bases, and 22 bases had no gene match. The CDR3 DNA sequence: TGTGCCAGCAGTTCTACGCCGGGACTAGCGACTATGCCATTCCTAGAGACCCAGTACTTC. Protein sequence: CASSSTPGLATMPFLETQYF.

The chain has TRBV2 and TRBJ2-7; either TRBD1 or TRBD2 may supply D (5 bases each). Trimming took off 6 bases at V and 0 bases at J, with 18 bases between the two ends. Germline lookup yields CDR1 SNHLY and CDR2 FYNNEI. This CDR3 is built from 16 residues. As DNA, the CDR3 is TGTGCCAGCAGCGGACAAGGGTGGGGGAGCTCCTACGAGCAGTACGTC. Translated: CASSGQGWGSSYEQYV.

The rearrangement joins TRBV7-2 to TRBJ2-6; D possibly corresponds to TRBD2 (6 bases). The CDR3 has 19 residues. The germline V gene encodes CDR1 SGHTA and CDR2 FQGNSA. Deletions cut 2 bases from V and 0 bases from J, with 17 bases between. The CDR3 sequence: CASSLRLLAGSSGANVLTF. The DNA for the CDR3 is TGTGCCAGCAGCTTAAGGTTGCTAGCCGGGAGCTCTGGGGCCAACGTCCTGACTTTC.

V is TRBV27 and J is TRBJ2-3, with 9 bases aligning to TRBD2. The V segment lost 2 bases and the J segment 4 bases; nucleotides outside the gene matches: 10. Germline V gene lookup returns CDR1 MNHEY and CDR2 SMNVEV (reference sequence). The CDR3 is made up of 17 amino acids. This chain's CDR3 is CASSLGLAGNYADTQYF. The DNA for the CDR3 is TGTGCCAGCAGTTTAGGCCTAGCGGGAAACTATGCAGATACGCAGTATTTT.

In its sample, this clonotype was seen a few times. The chain uses TRBV14 and TRBJ2-1; possibly TRBD2 for D (5 bases). The V gene's germline CDR1 is SGHDN and CDR2 FVKESK. V gave up 1 base and J gave up 2 bases, with 12 bases separating them. The CDR3 length is 16 residues. The CDR3 coding sequence is TGTGCCAGCAGCCAAGTCGGTGGGAGACCCTACAATGAGCAGTTCTTC. Translation: CASSQVGGRPYNEQFF.

The rearrangement uses TRBV2 and TRBJ2-1, with no clear D. The length of the CDR3 is 17 residues. V was trimmed by 2 bases and J by 1 base, leaving 15 bases between them. CDR1 SNHLY and CDR2 FYNNEI come from the germline V gene. In DNA, the CDR3 is TGTGCCAGCAGTGAATCTAAGATCGCGTTTTCCTACAATGAGCAGTTCTTC. This sequence encodes CASSESKIAFSYNEQFF.

A word on this clonotype: At one end the junction does not follow the germline gene, possibly because of a read error. The rearrangement uses TRBV6-6 and TRBJ2-7, with 8 bases that match TRBD1. CDR1 MNHNY and CDR2 SVGAGI come from the germline V gene (reference sequence). CDR3 length: 16 residues. CDR3 residues: CASSYEGSGGSHEQYF. The CDR3 bases are TGTGCCAGCAGTTACGAGGGGTCAGGGGGCTCCCACGAGCAGTACTTC.

This chain joins TRBV7-9 and TRBJ1-3; 9 nucleotides line up with TRBD1. V gave up 1 base and J gave up 7 bases; unmatched junction bases: 8. The CDR3 is made up of 16 amino acids. Germline V gene sequence: CDR1 SEHNR, CDR2 FQNEAQ (reference sequence). CDR3 in DNA: TGTGCCAGCAGCTTAGGGACAGGGGAACCGAGGAACACCATATATTTT. Translation: CASSLGTGEPRNTIYF.

There are many counts of this clonotype. The chain uses TRBV7-2 and TRBJ1-6; D unclear. V was trimmed by 0 bases and J by 13 bases, leaving 13 bases between them. Germline V CDR1 and CDR2: SGHTA, FQGNSA. The length of the CDR3 is 14 residues. The CDR3 protein is CASSLAAWGSPLHF. The CDR3 region has the DNA TGTGCCAGCAGCTTAGCGGCATGGGGTTCGCCCCTCCACTTT.

As to this clonotype: A much larger clonotype is one base distant, so this may be a read error. Likely a read error: the CDR3 ends without its conserved phenylalanine or tryptophan. The V and J genes are TRBV7-8 and TRBJ2-5, with TRBD2 matching 11 bases. V lost 4 bases, J lost 0 bases, and 7 bases stayed unmatched. Per the germline V gene, CDR1 is SGHVS and CDR2 is FQNEAQ. The CDR3 covers 17 residues. The CDR3 coding sequence is TGTGCCAGCAGCTCCGGACTAGCGGGCCGGAACCAAGAGACCCAGTACTCC. Protein sequence: CASSSGLAGRNQETQYS.

The chain employs TRBV20-1 and TRBJ2-3, with 7 bases aligning to TRBD1. This CDR3 has 15 residues. The ends lost 4 bases at V and 0 bases at J; junction bases unmatched: 7. Germline lookup yields CDR1 DFQATT and CDR2 SNEGSKA (reference sequence). In nucleotides, the CDR3 is TGCAGTGCTACCAGACAGGGAACTAGCACAGATACGCAGTATTTT. Translation: CSATRQGTSTDTQYF.

The chain links TRBV6-5 to TRBJ2-2; D uncertain. V shed 2 bases and J shed 6 bases, with 13 bases lying between them. The germline gives CDR1 MNHEY, CDR2 SVGAGI. CDR3 size: 15 residues. The CDR3 loop is CASSYRKLLAGELFF. CDR3 coding DNA: TGTGCCAGCAGTTACCGGAAACTACTGGCCGGGGAGCTGTTTTTT.

This chain connects TRBV27 to TRBJ1-5; unclear D gene. CDR1 is MNHEY and CDR2 is SMNVEV in the germline V gene (reference sequence). This CDR3 is built from 16 residues. The V end was cut by 5 bases, the J end by 2 bases, with 16 bases between. The CDR3 sequence is CASSPLTVGGNQPQHF. CDR3 DNA sequence: TGTGCCAGCAGTCCCTTGACGGTGGGAGGCAATCAGCCCCAGCATTTT.

The chain couples TRBV25-1 to TRBJ1-2; 9 positions match TRBD1. Germline-derived CDR1 and CDR2 are MGHDK and SYGVNS. J gave up 2 bases and V 4 bases, and 5 bases lay outside the gene matches. The CDR3 is made up of 15 amino acids. As DNA, the CDR3 is TGTGCCAGCAGTGGGACAGGGGATAGGAACTATGGCTACACCTTC. It codes for CASSGTGDRNYGYTF.

The chain links TRBV5-4 to TRBJ2-1; D gene ambiguous. Germline CDR1 and CDR2: SGHNT and YYREEE (reference sequence). V was cut by 4 bases and J by 7 bases, with 27 bases left in between. The CDR3 runs to 18 residues. CDR3 in amino acids: CASSGVFLGPLTANEQFF. CDR3 bases: TGTGCCAGCAGCGGGGTGTTTTTGGGCCCCCTCACCGCTAATGAGCAGTTCTTC.

The V gene is TRBV28, the J gene TRBJ2-5; D gene unclear. Germline V gene lookup returns CDR1 MDHEN and CDR2 SYDVKM. This CDR3 contains 12 residues. V lost 4 bases and J 3 bases, leaving 6 bases between the germline ends. The CDR3 region has the DNA TGTGCCAGCAGTTCCAGAAAAGAGACCCAGTACTTC. Its protein product is CASSSRKETQYF.

V and J are TRBV5-4 and TRBJ2-3, with 9 nucleotides matching TRBD1. This CDR3 has 16 residues. Germline CDR1 reads SGHNT; CDR2 reads YYREEE (reference sequence). V lost 2 bases and J lost 2; bases outside the gene matches: 6. The CDR3: CASSFYRGRHTDTQYF. CDR3 bases: TGTGCCAGCAGCTTCTACAGGGGGCGCCACACAGATACGCAGTATTTT.

This clonotype occurred a few times. This sequence joins TRBV28 and TRBJ1-4; D might be TRBD1 (5 bases). Germline CDR1 is MDHEN and CDR2 is SYDVKM. The V gene lost 5 bases and the J gene lost 7 bases, with 17 bases spanning the gap. The length of the CDR3 is 15 residues. The CDR3 protein is CASSPRQGLSEKLFF. DNA for the CDR3: TGTGCCAGCAGTCCCAGGCAGGGTTTGAGTGAAAAACTGTTTTTT.